This entry lists 5 T cell receptor beta chains sequenced from one sample in a study of cytomegalovirus exposure and HLA in healthy donors (dated by TCRdb to about 2017). Libraries were built with the immunoSEQ multiplex PCR assay. The multiplex PCR relied on a mix of 60 forward primers for TCR Vbeta segments and 13 reverse primers for TCR Jbeta segments. The table was pulled from immuneACCESS by TCRdb, which kept in-frame rearrangements only. Such tables lose some clones; where checked, under half of the loss comes from unresolved V genes, and the rest has no known cause. The sample has 180,000 or so clones on record, about 75% of them singletons. Of the sample, more than 13% falls within the top ten clones. Input material: PBMCs. The receptors shown here come from a man between 45 and 60 years old in good health and CMV-seropositive.

The rearrangement uses TRBV25-1 and TRBJ2-7, with a tentative D call TRBD2 (5 bases). V gave up 6 bases and J gave up 5 bases, with 8 bases separating them. Germline assignment: CDR1 MGHDK and CDR2 SYGVNS. The CDR3 is made up of 11 amino acids. CDR3 DNA: TGTGCCAGCAGCGACGGGAACGAGCAGTACTTC. Amino acids: CASSDGNEQYF.

CDR3 sequence: CASSVTGSYEQYF. For the CDR3, the DNA is TGCGCCAGCAGCGTTACAGGCTCCTACGAGCAGTACTTC. The chain uses TRBV4-1 and TRBJ2-7, with D possibly TRBD1 on 5 matching bases. CDR3 length: 13 amino acids. Germline CDR1 and CDR2: MGHRA and YSYEKL. V lost 5 bases, J lost 0 bases, and 8 bases lay in between.

This chain uses TRBV7-9 with TRBJ2-7; 9 bases align to TRBD1. CDR1 and CDR2 from the germline V gene are SEHNR and FQNEAQ (reference sequence). V lost 6 bases and J lost 5; bases outside the gene matches: 8. The CDR3 length is 14 residues. The CDR3 loop is CASRVLDRGHEQYF. The CDR3 region has the DNA TGTGCCAGCAGGGTCCTGGACAGGGGCCACGAGCAGTACTTC.

This sequence joins TRBV29-1 and TRBJ1-5; D call uncertain. V was trimmed by 6 bases and J by 2 bases, leaving 11 bases between them. Germline CDR1 and CDR2: SQVTM and ANQGSEA. This CDR3 spans 13 amino acids. CDR3 amino acids: CSVSDNRNQPQHF. The CDR3 region has the DNA TGCAGCGTATCTGACAACCGCAATCAGCCCCAGCATTTT.

The chain combines TRBV19 with TRBJ2-7; 10 nucleotides agree with TRBD1. From germline, CDR1 is LNHDA and CDR2 SQIVND (reference sequence). The V gene end was trimmed by 6 bases and the J gene end by 6 bases; junction bases not matched to a gene: 5. The CDR3 consists of 13 residues. The CDR3 protein is CASSDRGLGEQYF. DNA for the CDR3: TGTGCCAGTAGCGACAGGGGGCTAGGCGAGCAGTACTTC. Using reference TRBV19 and TRBJ2-7 for the parts outside the CDR3, the full variable domain is DGGITQSPKYLFRKEGQNVTLSCEQNLNHDAMYWYRQDPGQGLRLIYYSQIVNDFQKGDIAEGYSVSREKKESFPLTVTSAQKNPTAFYLCASSDRGLGEQYFGPGTRLTVT.